This T cell receptor beta chain came from a study of blood T cell repertoires in COVID-19. Across the whole study: Researchers got acute and convalescent COVID-19 samples from the United States, Italy and Spain. The cDNA or gDNA used as material had been derived from T cells, B-cell-depleted T cells, or PBMCs.

Patients in Seattle were enrolled during active infection, then followed longitudinally. Original processing methods: Using reference gene primer amplification, nucleated cell counts were estimated. TCRdb keeps only in-frame clones here, not all; method: immunoSEQ multiplex PCR. From that table come the V and J calls and clone size; the DNA was used to work out D and trimming. The sample consists of 100,000 to 150,000 clones, 85% to 90% of them appearing once. The CDR3 is 13 amino acids. With 4 bases removed from V and 6 bases from J, the gap between germline ends came to 12 bases. Per the germline V gene, CDR1 is SEHNR and CDR2 is FQNEAQ (reference sequence).

The sequenced sample was peripheral blood. V usage is TRBV7-9 and J usage is TRBJ1-2; no firm D call. This clonotype was obtained from a woman aged 55 to 70 with COVID-19, enrolled during active disease. The CDR3 coding sequence is TGTGCCAGCAGCTCCCAGGCGGGAAATGGCTACACCTTC. It codes for CASSSQAGNGYTF.